This T cell receptor (beta chain) was obtained from a study of T cell responses to AZD1222 COVID-19 vaccine. Libraries were prepared by immunoSEQ multiplex PCR; TCRdb keeps only in-frame clonotypes and omits some of them. The data contain tens of thousands of clones, approximately 88% of them singletons. Material: peripheral blood, obtained 28 days after the second AZD1222 dose. The sequence derives from an adult who received the AZD1222 COVID-19 vaccine.

The CDR3 DNA reads TGCAGCGCAGCACAGGATCTGAACACTGAAGCTTTCTTT. Translated: CSAAQDLNTEAFF. V and J are TRBV29-1 and TRBJ1-1; the D gene is possibly TRBD1 (5 bases). CDR1 is SQVTM, CDR2 ANQGSEA, per germline. This CDR3 is 13 amino acids long. The germline V and J ends were trimmed by 7 bases and 0 bases, with 12 bases remaining between them.